These 31 T cell receptor beta chains came from one sample sequenced in a study of blood T cell repertoires in COVID-19. Measured with immunoSEQ multiplex PCR; TCRdb has only the in-frame clones, and not every one. The sample shows 450,000 or so clones, 90% of them seen only once. Sequenced sample: PBMCs or T cells enriched from blood (not recorded which). The source is a man aged 18 to 35 who had recovered from COVID-19.

V and J are TRBV28 and TRBJ1-4; TRBD1 matches at 7 bases. With 4 bases clipped from V and 8 bases from J, the junction kept 10 bases outside the gene matches. CDR1 and CDR2 (germline): MDHEN, SYDVKM. The CDR3 runs 15 residues. Written as DNA, the CDR3 is TGTGCCAGCAGTTCAAAGACAGGGTGGGGGGAAAAACTGTTTTTT. This gives the protein CASSSKTGWGEKLFF.

The chain is built from TRBV19 and TRBJ2-1; possibly TRBD1 for D (6 bases). Trimming cost V 4 bases and J 12 bases, with 28 bases left between them. This CDR3 region has 17 residues. Per germline, CDR1 LNHDA and CDR2 SQIVND (reference sequence). CDR3 nucleotides: TGTGCCAGTAGTAAATCTTTGGCCCAGGGGCGGTCGGGTGGGCAGTTCTTC. Amino acid sequence: CASSKSLAQGRSGGQFF.

V and J are TRBV3-1 (or the pseudogene TRBV3-2) and TRBJ1-1; D unclear. The CDR3 runs 14 residues. Per germline, CDR1 LGHDT and CDR2 YNNKEL (reference sequence). V lost 5 bases and J lost 3, with 13 bases in between. In DNA form, the CDR3 reads TGTGCCAGCAGCTCCCCCCCCGGGGACACTGAAGCTTTCTTT. It encodes CASSSPPGDTEAFF.

The chain combines TRBV11-3 with TRBJ1-1; TRBD1 agrees at 7 bases. Germline values: CDR1 SGHNT, CDR2 YENEEA. V was pared by 1 base and J by 1 base, with 12 bases of the junction left unmatched. CDR3 length: 18 residues. Here the CDR3 reads CASSLVGQNTPANTEAFF. In nucleotides, the CDR3 is TGTGCCAGCAGCTTAGTGGGACAGAATACCCCAGCGAACACTGAAGCTTTCTTT.

The gene calls are TRBV5-4 and TRBJ1-1; D possibly corresponds to TRBD1 (6 bases). V lost 1 base and J 4 bases, leaving 8 bases between the germline ends. The CDR3 is 13 amino acids. CDR1 SGHNT and CDR2 YYREEE come from the germline V gene (reference sequence). The CDR3 sequence: CASSLQGGTEAFF. In DNA form, the CDR3 reads TGTGCCAGCAGCTTGCAAGGGGGCACTGAAGCTTTCTTT.

The chain couples TRBV6-5 to TRBJ2-7, with 8 bases aligning to TRBD2. Germline V CDR1 and CDR2: MNHEY, SVGAGI. The J segment lost 2 bases and the V segment lost 0 bases, leaving 6 bases of the junction unmatched. The CDR3 has 16 amino acids. CDR3 sequence reads: CASSYSRLAPTYEQYF. Written as DNA, the CDR3 is TGTGCCAGCAGTTACTCACGACTAGCGCCTACCTACGAGCAGTACTTC.

This chain uses TRBV7-9 with TRBJ2-1, with D maybe TRBD1 (6 bases). The length of the CDR3 is 14 residues. V was trimmed by 1 base and J by 8 bases, leaving 12 bases between them. In germline, CDR1 is SEHNR, CDR2 FQNEAQ (reference sequence). The CDR3 sequence: CASSLEAGAHEQFF. The CDR3, as DNA: TGTGCCAGCAGCTTAGAGGCAGGGGCCCATGAGCAGTTCTTC.

The chain carries TRBV7-8 and TRBJ2-3, with 9 positions matching TRBD2. The CDR3 runs to 16 residues. CDR1 SGHVS and CDR2 FQNEAQ come from the germline V gene. V shed 10 bases and J 11 bases; nucleotides not matched to a gene: 22. The CDR3: CATTLGGAGGPDRQYF. In DNA form, the CDR3 reads TGTGCCACCACCTTAGGTGGTGCGGGGGGGCCTGATCGGCAGTATTTT. The full variable domain, in which reference TRBV7-8 and TRBJ2-3 provide the parts outside the CDR3, is GAGVSQSPRYKVAKRGQDVALRCDPISGHVSLFWYQQALGQGPEFLTYFQNEAQLDKSGLPSDRFFAERPEGSVSTLKIQRTQQEDSAVYLCATTLGGAGGPDRQYFGPGTRLTVL.

The chain links TRBV19 to TRBJ1-4; no firm D call. This CDR3 spans 16 amino acids. Per germline, CDR1 LNHDA and CDR2 SQIVND (reference sequence). The CDR3 loop reads CASSPQPSQEREKLFF. The CDR3 nucleotides are TGTGCGAGCAGCCCCCAACCTAGCCAGGAACGTGAAAAACTGTTTTTT.

The V call is TRBV27, the J call TRBJ1-5; the D gene is possibly TRBD1 (5 bases). Germline V CDR1 and CDR2: MNHEY, SMNVEV (reference sequence). Trimming stripped 6 bases from V and 10 bases from J, with 16 bases between. The CDR3 spans 13 residues. This CDR3 is CASSKNRLRPQHF. DNA for the CDR3: TGTGCCAGCAGCAAAAACAGGTTACGACCCCAGCATTTT.

In this sample, this clone turned up once. In this CDR3 the conserved last residue, phenylalanine or tryptophan, is missing, so a read error is likely. No DNA is shown, since the ends of the CDR3 on it are uncertain; the CDR3 is the one TCRdb lists. The J gene is TRBJ1-2, the V gene TRBV28; no check of the table's D call, TRBD1, against the DNA was made. Inclusive of both ends, the CDR3 amounts to 12 amino acids. The germline CDR1 and CDR2 sequences are MDHEN and SYDVKM. The CDR3 region is CASSNRGQEKLL.

The chain recombines TRBV30 with TRBJ2-2; possible D gene TRBD2, 6 bases. V was cut by 3 bases and J by 7 bases, with 12 bases left in between. The CDR3 has 13 residues. From germline, CDR1 is GTSNPN and CDR2 SVGIG (reference sequence). In DNA, the CDR3 is TGTGCCTGGAGCCCCCGGGGGAACGGGGAGCTGTTTTTT. As protein: CAWSPRGNGELFF.

The chain has TRBV11-2 and TRBJ1-6, with a possible D match to TRBD1 (6 bases). The germline CDR1 and CDR2 sequences are SGHAT and FQNNGV. The CDR3 is made up of 13 amino acids. The ends were cut back, 5 bases at V and 7 bases at J, with 9 bases in the middle. Written as DNA, the CDR3 is TGTGCCAGCAGCCTAACAGGGAATTCACCCCTCCACTTT. Residues: CASSLTGNSPLHF.

The J gene is TRBJ2-7, the V gene TRBV30; 7 bases are shared with TRBD2. Germline V gene lookup returns CDR1 GTSNPN and CDR2 SVGIG (reference sequence). The V and J ends lost 3 bases and 2 bases, in that order; junction bases with no gene match: 13. The CDR3 runs to 16 residues. The CDR3 DNA reads TGTGCCTGGAGCGGGGGGAACGGGGACCCTACCTACGAGCAGTACTTC. Amino acid sequence: CAWSGGNGDPTYEQYF.

The CDR3 DNA reads TGTGCCAGCAGGGTCCCAGGGATCTATGGCTACACCTTC. It yields the protein CASRVPGIYGYTF. The V and J genes are TRBV28 and TRBJ1-2, with D possibly being TRBD1 (5 bases). This CDR3 comprises 13 residues. V shed 6 bases and J shed 4 bases, with 12 bases lying between them. Germline CDR1 MDHEN, CDR2 SYDVKM.

V gene TRBV18 combines with J gene TRBJ2-4, with no clear D. The germline V gene encodes CDR1 KGHSH and CDR2 LQKENI. This CDR3 has 16 amino acids. The V end lost 2 bases, the J end lost 0 bases, and 11 bases lay between the germline ends. The CDR3 region has the DNA TGTGCCAGCTCACCATTGCCGGTTCTAGCCAAAAACATTCAGTACTTC. Translated: CASSPLPVLAKNIQYF.

The CDR3 spells CASLPHGGQGFNYGYTF. The CDR3 bases are TGTGCCAGCCTGCCTCATGGGGGACAGGGGTTTAACTATGGCTACACCTTC. The rearrangement links TRBV7-2 to TRBJ1-2; 10 nucleotides line up with TRBD1. V gave up 8 bases and J gave up 1 base; unmatched junction bases: 13. The CDR3 runs to 17 residues. Germline V gene data show CDR1 as SGHTA and CDR2 as FQGNSA.

The chain links TRBV5-8 to TRBJ2-1; 7 bases align to TRBD2. The CDR3 runs 16 residues. The ends lost 2 bases at V and 0 bases at J; junction bases unmatched: 5. Germline lookup yields CDR1 SGHTS and CDR2 YDEGEE. The CDR3 loop is CASSLTPGGSYNEQFF. The CDR3 DNA sequence: TGTGCCAGCAGCTTAACCCCGGGGGGCTCCTACAATGAGCAGTTCTTC.

This chain joins TRBV4-1 and TRBJ2-1, with TRBD1 as a possible D gene (5 bases). Germline CDR1 reads MGHRA; CDR2 reads YSYEKL. V lost 1 base to trimming and J lost 9 bases, with 22 bases between them. The CDR3 is 17 amino acids. The CDR3: CASSQVTGSNSPFEQFF. The CDR3 nucleotides are TGCGCCAGCAGCCAAGTAACAGGTTCTAATAGTCCATTTGAGCAGTTCTTC.

The chain employs TRBV20-1 and TRBJ1-1, with unresolved D. Trimming took 7 bases from V and 1 from J, leaving 7 bases between them. There are 11 residues in the CDR3. CDR1 and CDR2 from the germline V gene are DFQATT and SNEGSKA (reference sequence). The CDR3 DNA reads as TGCAGTGGACTAGGGAACACTGAAGCTTTCTTT. This sequence encodes CSGLGNTEAFF.

J is TRBJ1-1 and V is TRBV30; TRBD1 is a possible D gene (6 bases). This CDR3 region has 13 residues. Deletions cut 8 bases from V and 8 bases from J, with 21 bases between. Germline assignment: CDR1 GTSNPN and CDR2 SVGIG (reference sequence). As DNA, the CDR3 is TGTGCCGGGTGGGGGGGGCCACCCGCGGAAGCTTTCTTT. This codes for CAGWGGPPAEAFF.

The chain is built from TRBV7-2 and TRBJ1-1, with 8 bases fitting TRBD1. Germline lookup yields CDR1 SGHTA and CDR2 FQGNSA. CDR3 size: 15 residues. Trimming took 5 bases from V and 5 from J; bases not matched to a gene: 10. CDR3 DNA sequence: TGTGCCAGCAGCAGACTCGGACAGGGTCGGACTGAAGCTTTCTTT. This codes for CASSRLGQGRTEAFF. Using reference TRBV7-2 and TRBJ1-1 for the parts outside the CDR3, the full variable domain is GAGVSQSPSNKVTEKGKDVELRCDPISGHTALYWYRQSLGQGLEFLIYFQGNSAPDKSGLPSDRFSAERTGGSVSTLTIQRTQQEDSAVYLCASSRLGQGRTEAFFGQGTRLTVV.

The V gene is TRBV24-1, the J gene TRBJ2-1, with TRBD1 as a possible D gene (6 bases). The germline V and J ends were trimmed by 6 bases and 8 bases, with 16 bases remaining between them. The CDR3 has 14 amino acids. Germline V gene data show CDR1 as KGHDR and CDR2 as SFDVKD. The CDR3 reads CATSFPGVDDEQFF. The CDR3 DNA is TGTGCCACCAGTTTTCCAGGGGTGGACGATGAGCAGTTCTTC.

A remark on this clone: At the DNA level, this CDR3 is encoded by other sequences in the same sample as well. The V gene is TRBV7-3, the J gene TRBJ1-1, with unresolved D. Germline V lookup: CDR1 SGHTA, CDR2 FQGTGA. V gave up 0 bases and J gave up 4 bases, with 6 bases separating them. This CDR3 is 13 amino acids long. In DNA form, the CDR3 reads TGTGCCAGCAGCTTAACGGGGAGCACTGAAGCTTTCTTT. It yields the protein CASSLTGSTEAFF.

This chain links TRBV6-5 with TRBJ1-2, with TRBD1 matching 10 bases. V shed 7 bases, J shed 6 bases, and the junction held 8 bases outside the gene matches. Germline CDR1 and CDR2: MNHEY and SVGAGI. The CDR3 extends over 14 amino acids. CDR3 in amino acids: CASIPTGTGDGYTF. The CDR3 DNA sequence: TGTGCCAGCATACCAACCGGGACAGGGGATGGCTACACCTTC.

A word on this clone: The same CDR3 is also encoded by other DNA sequences in this sample. This sequence joins TRBV6-1 and TRBJ1-5; D remains unclear. Germline CDR1 and CDR2: MNHNS and SASEGT. With 1 base removed from V and 4 bases from J, the gap between germline ends came to 5 bases. The CDR3 is made up of 13 amino acids. The CDR3 is CASSEGGNQPQHF. CDR3 nucleotides: TGTGCCAGCAGTGAAGGCGGAAATCAGCCCCAGCATTTT.

This sequence joins TRBV11-2 and TRBJ2-3; 14 nucleotides align to TRBD2. Germline V gene lookup returns CDR1 SGHAT and CDR2 FQNNGV. This CDR3 has 18 residues. The junction had 11 bases not matched to a gene; V was cut back by 5 bases and J by 4 bases. In nucleotides, the CDR3 is TGTGCCAGCAGCGTCACCGGGACTAGCGGGAGAGGGTCAGATACGCAGTATTTT. Residues: CASSVTGTSGRGSDTQYF.

The genes are TRBV19 and TRBJ1-5; D is perhaps TRBD1 (5 bases). Trimming removed 3 bases from V and 8 bases from J, with 17 bases in between. The germline V gene encodes CDR1 LNHDA and CDR2 SQIVND (reference sequence). The CDR3 consists of 15 residues. The CDR3 spells CASSIPRRGEEPQHF. The CDR3 coding sequence is TGTGCCAGTAGTATCCCCAGGAGGGGAGAAGAGCCCCAGCATTTT.

This chain connects TRBV7-9 to TRBJ1-1; the D is unclear. This CDR3 spans 13 amino acids. The ends were cut back, 5 bases at V and 11 bases at J, with 18 bases in the middle. CDR1 SEHNR and CDR2 FQNEAQ come from the germline V gene (reference sequence). Written as DNA, the CDR3 is TGTGCCAGCAGCAGTACGGGGTCAGTTGGGGCTTTCTTT. It encodes CASSSTGSVGAFF.

This rearrangement joins TRBV14 to TRBJ2-1; 7 positions match TRBD1. The germline V gene has CDR1 SGHDN and CDR2 FVKESK. The trim removed 4 bases at V and 8 bases at J, leaving 5 bases unmatched. The CDR3 is made up of 13 amino acids. The CDR3 region is CASSPAGGDEQFF. CDR3 coding DNA: TGTGCCAGCAGCCCGGCAGGGGGTGATGAGCAGTTCTTC.

This chain joins TRBV9 and TRBJ2-1; TRBD2 matches 13 bases. This CDR3 region has 19 residues. The germline CDR1 and CDR2 sequences are SGDLS and YYNGEE. With 0 bases clipped from V and 5 bases from J, the junction kept 11 bases outside the gene matches. The CDR3 nucleotides are TGTGCCAGCAGCGTAGACGGACTAGCGGGAGTTTCTGTAAACAATGAGCAGTTCTTC. Translating gives CASSVDGLAGVSVNNEQFF. Drawing the rest from reference TRBV9 and TRBJ2-1, the complete variable domain is DSGVTQTPKHLITATGQRVTLRCSPRSGDLSVYWYQQSLDQGLQFLIQYYNGEERAKGNILERFSAQQFPDLHSELNLSSLELGDSALYFCASSVDGLAGVSVNNEQFFGPGTRLTVL.